The 17 T cell receptor beta chains presented below share a single source sample, sequenced in a study of technical replicates of blood from a handful of donors. Sequencing was performed with immunoSEQ multiplex PCR; in TCRdb, only in-frame clones are kept and a portion is missing. The table has roughly 80,000 clones, 93% seen once. Sequenced input: T cells isolated from PBMCs. These receptors all come from a human donor in good health.

The chain couples TRBV7-9 to TRBJ1-1; maybe TRBD1 (6 bases). There are 13 residues in the CDR3. The V end lost 5 bases, the J end lost 4 bases, and 11 bases lay between the germline ends. Germline lookup yields CDR1 SEHNR and CDR2 FQNEAQ (reference sequence). This CDR3 reads CASSQSGATEAFF. CDR3 nucleotides: TGTGCCAGCAGCCAATCAGGGGCCACTGAAGCTTTCTTT.

The V and J genes are TRBV9 and TRBJ1-2; D perhaps matches TRBD1 (6 bases). The CDR3 is 11 residues long. Trimming left V 7 bases short and J 6 bases short, with 10 bases between. CDR1 SGDLS and CDR2 YYNGEE come from the germline V gene. CDR3 sequence: CASFGTHGYTF. The CDR3 DNA reads TGTGCCAGCTTCGGGACACATGGCTACACCTTC.

This clone came up a few times. The J gene is TRBJ2-1, the V gene TRBV5-6, with D perhaps matching TRBD2 (5 bases). CDR3 length: 13 residues. V was pared by 4 bases and J by 7 bases, with 12 bases between. CDR1 is SGHDT and CDR2 is YYEEEE in the germline V gene. The CDR3: CASSLIGENEQFF. The CDR3 DNA sequence: TGTGCCAGCAGCCTGATCGGGGAAAATGAGCAGTTCTTC.

The gene calls are TRBV9 and TRBJ1-2, with 8 bases identical to TRBD1. Per the germline V gene, CDR1 is SGDLS and CDR2 is YYNGEE. The CDR3 is 14 amino acids. With V trimmed by 3 bases and J by 4 bases, 5 bases remained unmatched. The CDR3 coding sequence is TGTGCCAGCAGCGGCGTCACAGGGGGCTATGGCTACACCTTC. This encodes CASSGVTGGYGYTF.

This clone has only one observation. The chain recombines TRBV28 with TRBJ2-1; the match to TRBD2 covers 7 bases. The germline gives CDR1 MDHEN, CDR2 SYDVKM. The CDR3 spans 15 residues. V dropped 10 bases and J dropped 0; count of bases not matched to a gene: 9. The CDR3 DNA follows: TGTGCCACCGATAGGACGGGGGGCTCCTACAATGAGCAGTTCTTC. This codes for CATDRTGGSYNEQFF.

This rearrangement joins TRBV6-1 to TRBJ2-5; possibly TRBD2 for D (5 bases). The CDR3 spans 19 residues. The ends were cut back, 1 base at V and 3 bases at J, with 24 bases in the middle. Germline CDR1 and CDR2: MNHNS and SASEGT. In nucleotides, the CDR3 is TGTGCCAGCAGTGAAGAGTTAGAGGGATGGTACCCGAACGAAGAGACCCAGTACTTC. As protein: CASSEELEGWYPNEETQYF.

The rearrangement links TRBV4-1 to TRBJ2-1; unclear D gene. Trimming took off 6 bases at V and 0 bases at J, with 12 bases between the two ends. The CDR3 has 15 residues. Germline CDR1 is MGHRA and CDR2 is YSYEKL. In nucleotides, the CDR3 is TGCGCCAGCAGACAAACTTGGAGCTCCTACAATGAGCAGTTCTTC. It encodes CASRQTWSSYNEQFF.

V usage is TRBV13 and J usage is TRBJ2-1; TRBD1 might be the D (6 bases). The CDR3 has 14 amino acids. CDR1 PRHDT and CDR2 FYEKMQ come from the germline V gene (reference sequence). V was trimmed by 4 bases and J by 0 bases, leaving 7 bases between them. CDR3 coding DNA: TGTGCCAGCAGCTGGGACATCTCCTACAATGAGCAGTTCTTC. Its translation is CASSWDISYNEQFF.

The gene calls are TRBV4-2 and TRBJ2-2; no clear D gene. V lost 4 bases and J 3 bases, leaving 15 bases between the germline ends. This CDR3 spans 16 amino acids. Germline CDR1 LGHNA, CDR2 YNFKEQ. The CDR3 DNA is TGTGCCAGCAGCCCCCGTACCACTACGGACACCGGGGAGCTGTTTTTT. It specifies CASSPRTTTDTGELFF.

This clone was seen just once. CDR3 residues: CASSETYSNQPQHF. The CDR3 DNA reads TGTGCCAGCAGTGAGACATATAGCAATCAGCCCCAGCATTTT. The rearrangement links TRBV6-1 to TRBJ1-5; no definite D call. V was clipped by 3 bases and J by 0 bases, with 6 bases between them. This CDR3 is 14 amino acids long. Germline V gene sequence: CDR1 MNHNS, CDR2 SASEGT.

CDR3 protein: CATLRQTGSYNEQFF. CDR3 nucleotides: TGTGCCACCCTCCGGCAAACGGGGTCCTACAATGAGCAGTTCTTC. The V gene is TRBV11-2, the J gene TRBJ2-1; the D gene is possibly TRBD2 (5 bases). V lost 10 bases, J lost 1 base, and 17 bases lay in between. From germline, CDR1 is SGHAT and CDR2 FQNNGV. This CDR3 contains 15 residues.

The genes are TRBV7-2 and TRBJ1-4, with D uncertain. Looked up from germline, CDR1 is SGHTA and CDR2 is FQGNSA. The CDR3 runs 14 residues. V was cut by 4 bases and J by 0 bases, with 6 bases left in between. CDR3 bases: TGTGCCAGCAGCTCCGGGACAACTAATGAAAAACTGTTTTTT. Amino acids: CASSSGTTNEKLFF. Full variable domain (outside the CDR3, taken from reference TRBV7-2 and TRBJ1-4): GAGVSQSPSNKVTEKGKDVELRCDPISGHTALYWYRQSLGQGLEFLIYFQGNSAPDKSGLPSDRFSAERTGGSVSTLTIQRTQQEDSAVYLCASSSGTTNEKLFFGSGTQLSVL.

CDR3 amino acids: CASSHRGQGGYEQYF. In DNA form, the CDR3 reads TGCGCCAGCAGTCATCGGGGACAGGGAGGCTACGAGCAGTACTTC. The chain carries TRBV23-1 and TRBJ2-7; TRBD1 matches 9 bases. TRBV23-1 is noted as an ORF with a role that remains uncertain. CDR3 length: 15 residues. V was clipped by 3 bases and J by 3 bases; unmatched bases: 6.

V usage is TRBV28 and J usage is TRBJ1-4; TRBD1 agrees at 7 bases. The CDR3 extends over 13 amino acids. J lost 6 bases, V lost 6 bases, and 4 bases had no gene match. The germline V gene encodes CDR1 MDHEN and CDR2 SYDVKM. The CDR3 loop is CASRVQGYEKLFF. The CDR3 nucleotides read TGTGCCAGCAGAGTACAGGGGTATGAAAAACTGTTTTTT.

The chain uses TRBV19 and TRBJ1-4; tentatively, D is TRBD1 (6 bases). This CDR3 region has 17 residues. Trimming shortened V by 10 bases and J by 4 bases, and 25 bases separated the two germline ends. CDR1 and CDR2 from the germline V gene are LNHDA and SQIVND (reference sequence). Here the CDR3 DNA reads TGTGCCACCTCACCTACTCTTCCGGGACACGGTAATGAAAAACTGTTTTTT. It yields the protein CATSPTLPGHGNEKLFF.

The chain joins TRBV28 to TRBJ2-3; no clear D gene. Germline V CDR1 and CDR2: MDHEN, SYDVKM. This CDR3 is 14 amino acids long. The V end lost 7 bases, the J end lost 5 bases, and 16 bases lay between the germline ends. The CDR3 here is CASIGSLLKDTQYF. The CDR3 DNA is TGTGCCAGCATCGGGTCCCTCCTAAAAGATACGCAGTATTTT.

V is TRBV6-1 and J is TRBJ1-5, with unresolved D. Germline CDR1 reads MNHNS; CDR2 reads SASEGT. The CDR3 extends over 12 amino acids. V was cut by 2 bases and J by 7 bases, with 6 bases left in between. CDR3: CASSEWEQPQHF. DNA for the CDR3: TGTGCCAGCAGTGAATGGGAGCAGCCCCAGCATTTT.